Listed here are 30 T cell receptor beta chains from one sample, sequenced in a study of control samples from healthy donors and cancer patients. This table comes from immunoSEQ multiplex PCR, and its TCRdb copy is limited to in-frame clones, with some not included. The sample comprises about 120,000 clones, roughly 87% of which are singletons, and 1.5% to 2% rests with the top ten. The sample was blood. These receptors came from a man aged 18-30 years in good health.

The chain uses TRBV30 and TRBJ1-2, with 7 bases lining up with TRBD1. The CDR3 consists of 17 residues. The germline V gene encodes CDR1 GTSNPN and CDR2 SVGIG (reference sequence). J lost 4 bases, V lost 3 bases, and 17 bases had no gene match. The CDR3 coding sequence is TGTGCCTGGAGCCCCTTGGCCGGAGGGGGCGGGGGCTATGGCTACACCTTC. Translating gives CAWSPLAGGGGGYGYTF.

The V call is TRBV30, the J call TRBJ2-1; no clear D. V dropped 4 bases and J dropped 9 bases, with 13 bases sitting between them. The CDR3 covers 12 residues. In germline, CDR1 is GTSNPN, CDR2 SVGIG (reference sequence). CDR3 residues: CAWTHRVGEQFF. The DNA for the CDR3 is TGTGCCTGGACCCATAGGGTCGGTGAGCAGTTCTTC.

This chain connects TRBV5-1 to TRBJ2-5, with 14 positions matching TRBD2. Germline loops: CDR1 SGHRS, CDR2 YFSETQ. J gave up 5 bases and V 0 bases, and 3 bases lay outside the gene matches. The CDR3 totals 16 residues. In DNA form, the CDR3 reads TGCGCCAGCAGCTTGGGACTAGCGGGAGGGCCGGAGACCCAGTACTTC. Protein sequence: CASSLGLAGGPETQYF.

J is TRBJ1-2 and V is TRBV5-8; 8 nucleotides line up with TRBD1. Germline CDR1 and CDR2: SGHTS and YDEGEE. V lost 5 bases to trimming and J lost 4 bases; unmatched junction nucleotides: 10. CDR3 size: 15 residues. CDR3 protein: CASRDAGQEIYGYTF. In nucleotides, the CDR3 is TGTGCCAGCAGGGACGCGGGACAGGAGATCTATGGCTACACCTTC.

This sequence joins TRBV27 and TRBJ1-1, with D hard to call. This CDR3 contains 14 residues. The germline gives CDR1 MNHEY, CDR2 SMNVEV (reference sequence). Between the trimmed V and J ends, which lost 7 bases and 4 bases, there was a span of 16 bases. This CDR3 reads CASISGHDGTEAFF. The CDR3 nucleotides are TGTGCCAGCATTTCAGGCCACGATGGCACTGAAGCTTTCTTT.

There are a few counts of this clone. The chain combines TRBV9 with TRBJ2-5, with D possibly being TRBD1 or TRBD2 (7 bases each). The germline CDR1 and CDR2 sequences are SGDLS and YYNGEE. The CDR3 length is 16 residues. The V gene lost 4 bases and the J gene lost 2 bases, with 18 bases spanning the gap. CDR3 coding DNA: TGTGCCAGCAGCCCGGGAGGACAGGTACGACAAGAGACCCAGTACTTC. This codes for CASSPGGQVRQETQYF.

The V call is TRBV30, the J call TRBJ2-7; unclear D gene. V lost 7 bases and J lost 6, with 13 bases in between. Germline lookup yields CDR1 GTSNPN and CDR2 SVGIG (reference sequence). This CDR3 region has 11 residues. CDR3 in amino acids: CAYQRSSEQYF. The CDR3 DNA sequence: TGTGCCTACCAAAGGTCGAGCGAGCAGTACTTC.

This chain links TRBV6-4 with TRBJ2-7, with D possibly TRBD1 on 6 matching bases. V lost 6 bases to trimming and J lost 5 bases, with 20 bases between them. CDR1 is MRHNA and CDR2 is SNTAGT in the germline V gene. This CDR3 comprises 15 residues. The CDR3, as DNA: TGTGCCAGCAGCCCTTTTTCAGGGGTAGGCAACGAGCAGTACTTC. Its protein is CASSPFSGVGNEQYF.

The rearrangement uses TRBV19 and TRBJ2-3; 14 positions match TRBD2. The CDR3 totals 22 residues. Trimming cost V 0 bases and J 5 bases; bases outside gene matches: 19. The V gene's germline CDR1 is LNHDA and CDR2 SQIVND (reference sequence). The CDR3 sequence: CASSIDRKGLAGGRRSGDTQYF. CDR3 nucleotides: TGTGCCAGTAGTATAGATCGTAAAGGACTAGCGGGAGGTAGAAGAAGCGGAGATACGCAGTATTTT.

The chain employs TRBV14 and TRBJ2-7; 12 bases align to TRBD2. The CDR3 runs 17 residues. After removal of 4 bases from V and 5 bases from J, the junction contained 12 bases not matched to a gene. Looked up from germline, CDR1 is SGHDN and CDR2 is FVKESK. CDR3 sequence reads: CASSPRSLTSGSHEQYF. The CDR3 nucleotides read TGTGCCAGCAGCCCGAGAAGTTTGACTAGCGGGAGCCACGAGCAGTACTTC.

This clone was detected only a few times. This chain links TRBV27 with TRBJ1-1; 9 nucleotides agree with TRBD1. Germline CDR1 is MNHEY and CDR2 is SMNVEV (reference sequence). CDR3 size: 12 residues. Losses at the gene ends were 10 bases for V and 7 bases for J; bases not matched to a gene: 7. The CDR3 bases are TGTGCCATGCGACCGGGACAGGGTGAAGCTTTCTTT. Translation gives CAMRPGQGEAFF.

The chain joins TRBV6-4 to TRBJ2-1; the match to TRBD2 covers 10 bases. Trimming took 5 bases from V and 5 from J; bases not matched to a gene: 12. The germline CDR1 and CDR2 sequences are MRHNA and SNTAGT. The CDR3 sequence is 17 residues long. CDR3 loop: CASSPGPGTSANNEQFF. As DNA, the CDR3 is TGTGCCAGCAGTCCCGGGCCTGGGACTAGCGCGAACAATGAGCAGTTCTTC.

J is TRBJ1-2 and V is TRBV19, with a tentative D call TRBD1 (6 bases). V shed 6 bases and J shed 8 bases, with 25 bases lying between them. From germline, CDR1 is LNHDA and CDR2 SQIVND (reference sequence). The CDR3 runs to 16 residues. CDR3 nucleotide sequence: TGTGCCAGTAGAGCGGTGAATCTCCAGGGACACCAGGGCTACACCTTC. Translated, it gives CASRAVNLQGHQGYTF.

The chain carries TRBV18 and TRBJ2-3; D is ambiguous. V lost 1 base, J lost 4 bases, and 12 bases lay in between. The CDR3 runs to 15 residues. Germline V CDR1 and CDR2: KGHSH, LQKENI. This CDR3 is CASSPRGLRPDTQYF. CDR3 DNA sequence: TGTGCCAGCTCACCACGGGGTTTGAGGCCAGATACGCAGTATTTT.

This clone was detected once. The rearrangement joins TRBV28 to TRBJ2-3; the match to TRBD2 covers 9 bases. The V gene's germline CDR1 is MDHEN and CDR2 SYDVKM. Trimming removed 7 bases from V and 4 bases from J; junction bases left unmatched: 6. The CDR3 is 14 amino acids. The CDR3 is CASIGLAGPDTQYF. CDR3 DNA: TGTGCCAGCATAGGGCTAGCGGGACCAGATACGCAGTATTTT.

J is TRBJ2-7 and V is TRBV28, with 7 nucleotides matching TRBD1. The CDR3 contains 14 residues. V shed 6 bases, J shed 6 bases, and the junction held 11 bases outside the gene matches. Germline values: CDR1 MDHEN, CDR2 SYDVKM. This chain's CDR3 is CASSHRQGAGEQYF. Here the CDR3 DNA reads TGTGCCAGCAGCCACAGACAGGGTGCGGGCGAGCAGTACTTC.

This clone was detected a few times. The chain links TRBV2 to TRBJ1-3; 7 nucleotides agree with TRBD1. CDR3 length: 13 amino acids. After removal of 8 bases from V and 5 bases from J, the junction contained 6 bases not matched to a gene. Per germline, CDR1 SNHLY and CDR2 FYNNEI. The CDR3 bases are TGTGCCAGCGGACAGGCCTCAAGAAACACCATATATTTT. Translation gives CASGQASRNTIYF. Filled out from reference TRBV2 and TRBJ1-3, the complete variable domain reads EPEVTQTPSHQVTQMGQEVILRCVPISNHLYFYWYRQILGQKVEFLVSFYNNEISEKSEIFDDQFSVERPDGSNFTLKIRSTKLEDSAMYFCASGQASRNTIYFGEGSWLTVV.

Here the CDR3 DNA reads TGTGCCAGCATCGGGACGTCTTACGAGCAGTACTTC. This translates into CASIGTSYEQYF. The rearrangement links TRBV6-5 to TRBJ2-7; tentatively, D is TRBD1 or TRBD2 (5 bases each). CDR1 and CDR2 (germline): MNHEY, SVGAGI. Trimming removed 7 bases from V and 4 bases from J, with 11 bases in between. The CDR3 has 12 residues.

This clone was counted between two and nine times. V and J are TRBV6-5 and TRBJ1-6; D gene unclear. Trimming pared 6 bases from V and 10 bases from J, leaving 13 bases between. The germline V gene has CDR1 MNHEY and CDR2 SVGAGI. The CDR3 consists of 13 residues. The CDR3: CASSRRLRSPLHF. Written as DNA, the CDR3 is TGTGCCAGCAGCCGCAGACTCAGGTCACCCCTCCACTTT.

For the CDR3, the DNA is TGTGCCAGCAGGGGGGCGGTAGAGGGAGGATTGGGCACAGATACGCAGTATTTT. It codes for CASRGAVEGGLGTDTQYF. V and J are TRBV2 and TRBJ2-3; D possibly matches TRBD1 or TRBD2 (6 bases each). The CDR3 is made up of 18 amino acids. Trimming removed 6 bases at V and 1 base at J, with 23 bases between. Per germline, CDR1 SNHLY and CDR2 FYNNEI.

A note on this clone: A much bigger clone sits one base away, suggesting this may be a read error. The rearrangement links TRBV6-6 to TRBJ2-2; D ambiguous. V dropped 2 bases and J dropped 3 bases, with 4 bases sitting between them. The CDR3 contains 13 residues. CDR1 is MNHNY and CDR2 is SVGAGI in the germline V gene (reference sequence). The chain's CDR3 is CASSYRDTGELFF. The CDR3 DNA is TGTGCCAGCAGTTACAGGGACACCGGGGAGCTGTTTTTT.

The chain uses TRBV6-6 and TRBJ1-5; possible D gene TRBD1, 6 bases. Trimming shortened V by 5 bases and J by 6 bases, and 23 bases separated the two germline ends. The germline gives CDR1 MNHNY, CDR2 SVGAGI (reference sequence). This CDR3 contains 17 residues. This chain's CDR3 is CASSPREGVDIGQPQHF. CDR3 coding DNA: TGTGCCAGCAGTCCCCGGGAGGGGGTGGATATCGGTCAGCCCCAGCATTTT.

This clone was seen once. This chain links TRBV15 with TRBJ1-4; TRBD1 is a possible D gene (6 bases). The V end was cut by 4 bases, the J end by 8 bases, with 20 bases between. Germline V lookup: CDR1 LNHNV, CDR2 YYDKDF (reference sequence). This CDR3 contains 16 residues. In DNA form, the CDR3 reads TGTGCCACCAGCACTCCTAGGGGGGGAGAGGGCGAAAAACTGTTTTTT. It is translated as CATSTPRGGEGEKLFF.

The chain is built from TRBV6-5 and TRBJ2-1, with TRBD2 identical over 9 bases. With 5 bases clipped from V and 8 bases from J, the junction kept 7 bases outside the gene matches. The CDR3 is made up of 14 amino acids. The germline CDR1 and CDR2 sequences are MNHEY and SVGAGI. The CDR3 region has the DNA TGTGCCAGCAGTAAAACCGGGACTAGCTATGAGCAGTTCTTC. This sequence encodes CASSKTGTSYEQFF.

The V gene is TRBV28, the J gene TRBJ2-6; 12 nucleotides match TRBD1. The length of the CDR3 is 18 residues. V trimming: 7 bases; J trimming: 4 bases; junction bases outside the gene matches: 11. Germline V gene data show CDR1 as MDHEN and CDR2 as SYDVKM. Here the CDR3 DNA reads TGTGCCAGCAAAGGCGGGACAGGGGGCGCGAGGGGGGCCAACGTCCTGACTTTC. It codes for CASKGGTGGARGANVLTF.

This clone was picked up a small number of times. This chain's CDR3 is CASSERTGAGSSPLHF. The CDR3 coding sequence is TGTGCCAGCAGTGAGCGGACAGGGGCAGGGAGCTCACCCCTCCACTTT. The chain uses TRBV6-1 and TRBJ1-6; 9 nucleotides agree with TRBD1. The V segment lost 3 bases and the J segment 10 bases; nucleotides outside the gene matches: 10. Germline V gene sequence: CDR1 MNHNS, CDR2 SASEGT. This CDR3 has 16 amino acids.

DNA for the CDR3: TGCGCCAGCAGCACAGACGGAGGGACTGAAGCTTTCTTT. It encodes CASSTDGGTEAFF. The chain couples TRBV5-1 to TRBJ1-1; D not resolved. The V end lost 4 bases, the J end lost 5 bases, and 12 bases lay between the germline ends. Germline-derived CDR1 and CDR2 are SGHRS and YFSETQ. The CDR3 length is 13 residues. The complete variable domain, with remaining parts taken from reference TRBV5-1 and TRBJ1-1, reads KAGVTQTPRYLIKTRGQQVTLSCSPISGHRSVSWYQQTPGQGLQFLFEYFSETQRNKGNFPGRFSGRQFSNSRSEMNVSTLELGDSALYLCASSTDGGTEAFFGQGTRLTVV.

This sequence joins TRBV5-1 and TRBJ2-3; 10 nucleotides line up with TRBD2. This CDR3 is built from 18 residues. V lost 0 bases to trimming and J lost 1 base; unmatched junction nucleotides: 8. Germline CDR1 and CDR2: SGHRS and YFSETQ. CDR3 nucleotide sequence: TGCGCCAGCAGCTTGGGTATACTAGCGGGATCGGGCACAGATACGCAGTATTTT. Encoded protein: CASSLGILAGSGTDTQYF. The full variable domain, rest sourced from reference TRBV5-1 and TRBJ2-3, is KAGVTQTPRYLIKTRGQQVTLSCSPISGHRSVSWYQQTPGQGLQFLFEYFSETQRNKGNFPGRFSGRQFSNSRSEMNVSTLELGDSALYLCASSLGILAGSGTDTQYFGPGTRLTVL.

This CDR3 reads CASSMGWSPHSGELFF. CDR3 coding DNA: TGTGCCAGTAGTATGGGTTGGTCCCCCCACAGCGGGGAGCTGTTTTTT. This rearrangement joins TRBV19 to TRBJ2-2; D is uncertain. V was pared by 3 bases and J by 7 bases, with 18 bases between. Germline V CDR1 and CDR2: LNHDA, SQIVND (reference sequence). The CDR3 is 16 amino acids.

The CDR3 spells CASSGGRAPLNTDTQYF. CDR3 bases: TGTGCCAGCAGCGGCGGGAGGGCCCCCCTAAACACAGATACGCAGTATTTT. The rearrangement uses TRBV3-1 (or the pseudogene TRBV3-2) and TRBJ2-3, with 9 bases lining up with TRBD2. CDR1 is LGHDT and CDR2 is YNNKEL in the germline V gene (reference sequence). With 5 bases clipped from V and 2 bases from J, the junction kept 11 bases outside the gene matches. The CDR3 is 17 residues long.